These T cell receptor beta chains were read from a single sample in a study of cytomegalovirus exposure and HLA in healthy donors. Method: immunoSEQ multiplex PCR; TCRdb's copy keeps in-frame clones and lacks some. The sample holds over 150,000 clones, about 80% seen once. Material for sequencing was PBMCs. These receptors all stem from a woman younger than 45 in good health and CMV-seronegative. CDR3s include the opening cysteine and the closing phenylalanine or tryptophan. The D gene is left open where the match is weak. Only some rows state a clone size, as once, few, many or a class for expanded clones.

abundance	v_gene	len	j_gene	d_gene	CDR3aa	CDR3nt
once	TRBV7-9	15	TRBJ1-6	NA	CASSVQATLNSPLHF	TGTGCCAGCAGCGTACAGGCTACGCTCAATTCACCCCTCCACTTT
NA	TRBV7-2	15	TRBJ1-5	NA	CASRRQLGSNQPQHF	TGTGCCAGCAGACGACAGCTAGGGAGCAATCAGCCCCAGCATTTT
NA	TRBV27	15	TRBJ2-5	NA	CASSLRQTLQETQYF	TGTGCCAGCAGTTTAAGACAGACCCTTCAAGAGACTCAGTACTTC
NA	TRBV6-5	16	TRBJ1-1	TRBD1	CASSYSVGQGRIEAFF	TGTGCCAGCAGTTACTCAGTGGGACAGGGGAGGATCGAAGCTTTCTTT
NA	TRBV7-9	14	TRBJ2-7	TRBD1	CASSLQGDSYEQYF	TGTGCCAGCAGCTTACAAGGGGACAGCTACGAGCAGTACTTC
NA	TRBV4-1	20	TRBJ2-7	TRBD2	CASSQDTWTSRGTETYEQYF	TGCGCCAGCAGCCAAGATACCTGGACTAGCAGGGGCACGGAGACCTACGAGCAGTACTTC
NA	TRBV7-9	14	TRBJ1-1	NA	CASMVRARNTEAFF	TGTGCCAGCATGGTCAGGGCCAGGAACACTGAAGCTTTCTTT
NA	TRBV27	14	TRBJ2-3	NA	CASSFGGVFDTQYF	TGTGCCAGCAGTTTTGGCGGGGTTTTCGATACGCAGTATTTT
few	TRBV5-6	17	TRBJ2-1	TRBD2	CASSLGWTSGSYNEQFF	TGTGCCAGCAGCTTGGGGTGGACTAGCGGGAGTTACAATGAGCAGTTCTTC
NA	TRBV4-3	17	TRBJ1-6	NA	CASRVSSLTGDNSPLHF	TGCGCCAGCAGGGTCTCTAGTCTTACGGGGGATAATTCACCCCTCCACTTT
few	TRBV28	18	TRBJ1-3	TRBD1	CASSFSLFGQGSGNTIYF	TGTGCCAGCAGTTTCTCCCTATTCGGACAGGGGTCTGGAAACACCATATATTTT